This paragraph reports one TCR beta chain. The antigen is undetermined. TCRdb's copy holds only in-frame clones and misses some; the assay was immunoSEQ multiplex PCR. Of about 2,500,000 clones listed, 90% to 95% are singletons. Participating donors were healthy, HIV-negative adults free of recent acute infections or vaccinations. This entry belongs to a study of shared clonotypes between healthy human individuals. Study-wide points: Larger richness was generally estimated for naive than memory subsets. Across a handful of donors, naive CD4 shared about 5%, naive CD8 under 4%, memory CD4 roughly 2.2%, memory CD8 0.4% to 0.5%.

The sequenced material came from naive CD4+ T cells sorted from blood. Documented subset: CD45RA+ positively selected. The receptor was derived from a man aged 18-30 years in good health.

CDR3 nucleotides: TGTGCCAGCAGTCGACAGGGGTATGGAGCCTACGAGCAGTACTTC. This codes for CASSRQGYGAYEQYF. The rearrangement links TRBV6-5 to TRBJ2-7; 8 nucleotides line up with TRBD1. V dropped 5 bases and J dropped 2; count of bases not matched to a gene: 8. The CDR3 runs to 15 residues. The germline CDR1 and CDR2 sequences are MNHEY and SVGAGI.